Listed below are T cell receptor beta chains from one sample, sequenced in a study of control samples from healthy donors and cancer patients. Measured with immunoSEQ multiplex PCR; TCRdb has only the in-frame clones, and not every one. This sample has about 86,000 clones; 90% to 95% occur once, and the top ten carry about 1.5%. The sample taken for sequencing was blood. Receptors originate from a woman aged 25-40 years in good health. CDR3s include the opening cysteine and the closing phenylalanine or tryptophan. Fields, in order: J gene, clone size, D gene, V gene, CDR3 protein, CDR3 DNA. D genes are given only for firm matches. Size is omitted from some rows. Given values are once, few, many or a class for expanded clones.

j_call: TRBJ2-5; clone_size: -; d_call: TRBD1; v_call: TRBV6-5; cdr3_aa: CASSSTGATQETQYF; cdr3_nt: TGTGCCAGCAGTTCTACAGGGGCTACCCAAGAGACCCAGTACTTC
j_call: TRBJ2-7; clone_size: once; d_call: TRBD2; v_call: TRBV10-3; cdr3_aa: CAISESSGSYEQYF; cdr3_nt: TGTGCCATCAGTGAGTCTAGCGGGTCCTACGAGCAGTACTTC
j_call: TRBJ2-3; clone_size: -; d_call: TRBD2; v_call: TRBV3-1/TRBV3-2; cdr3_aa: CASSQRKIAGPGTDTQYF; cdr3_nt: TGTGCCAGCAGCCAACGAAAAATAGCGGGACCCGGCACAGATACGCAGTATTTT
j_call: TRBJ2-3; clone_size: -; d_call: -; v_call: TRBV29-1; cdr3_aa: CSVVTHGTDTQYF; cdr3_nt: TGCAGCGTTGTGACACACGGCACAGATACGCAGTATTTT
j_call: TRBJ1-4; clone_size: -; d_call: TRBD1; v_call: TRBV6-2/TRBV6-3; cdr3_aa: CASSSGGAGEKLFF; cdr3_nt: TGTGCCAGCAGTTCAGGGGGCGCGGGTGAAAAACTGTTTTTT
j_call: TRBJ1-2; clone_size: -; d_call: -; v_call: TRBV28; cdr3_aa: CASSLSISDGYTF; cdr3_nt: TGTGCCAGCAGTTTATCGATCTCAGATGGCTACACCTTC
j_call: TRBJ2-5; clone_size: -; d_call: -; v_call: TRBV5-8; cdr3_aa: CASSLAVQGVETQYF; cdr3_nt: TGTGCCAGCAGCTTGGCCGTCCAGGGCGTGGAGACCCAGTACTTC
j_call: TRBJ1-6; clone_size: once; d_call: TRBD1; v_call: TRBV2; cdr3_aa: CASRARQGPGSPLHF; cdr3_nt: TGTGCCAGCAGGGCAAGACAGGGTCCGGGTTCACCCCTCCACTTT
j_call: TRBJ2-5; clone_size: -; d_call: -; v_call: TRBV24-1; cdr3_aa: CATSDPGGGAGEETQYF; cdr3_nt: TGTGCCACCAGTGACCCCGGGGGCGGGGCTGGAGAAGAGACCCAGTACTTC
j_call: TRBJ1-1; clone_size: -; d_call: TRBD1; v_call: TRBV12-3/TRBV12-4; cdr3_aa: CASRPGGLTEAFF; cdr3_nt: TGTGCCAGCAGACCAGGGGGCCTCACTGAAGCTTTCTTT
j_call: TRBJ2-7; clone_size: once; d_call: -; v_call: TRBV28; cdr3_aa: CASSPGSLGSYEQYF; cdr3_nt: TGTGCCAGCAGCCCTGGGTCGCTCGGTTCCTACGAGCAGTACTTC
j_call: TRBJ1-3; clone_size: -; d_call: TRBD1; v_call: TRBV19; cdr3_aa: CASTNRQGFFGNTIYF; cdr3_nt: TGTGCCAGTACCAACCGACAGGGATTCTTTGGAAACACCATATATTTT
j_call: TRBJ2-5; clone_size: -; d_call: -; v_call: TRBV14; cdr3_aa: CASSQVIQETQYF; cdr3_nt: TGTGCCAGCAGCCAAGTAATCCAAGAGACCCAGTACTTC
j_call: TRBJ2-3; clone_size: few; d_call: -; v_call: TRBV7-2; cdr3_aa: CASSLDSRDTQYF; cdr3_nt: TGTGCCAGCAGCTTAGATTCCAGGGATACGCAGTATTTT
j_call: TRBJ2-3; clone_size: -; d_call: TRBD2; v_call: TRBV5-6; cdr3_aa: CASSSSGGNTDTQYF; cdr3_nt: TGTGCCAGCAGCTCAAGCGGGGGCAACACAGATACGCAGTATTTT
j_call: TRBJ1-4; clone_size: -; d_call: -; v_call: TRBV4-1; cdr3_aa: CASSQTRAVGEKLFF; cdr3_nt: TGCGCCAGCAGCCAAACCAGGGCCGTAGGTGAAAAACTGTTTTTT
j_call: TRBJ1-5; clone_size: -; d_call: -; v_call: TRBV10-3; cdr3_aa: CAISESKQRINQPQHF; cdr3_nt: TGTGCCATCAGTGAGAGTAAACAAAGAATTAATCAGCCCCAGCATTTT
j_call: TRBJ1-1; clone_size: once; d_call: -; v_call: TRBV28; cdr3_aa: CASDSKNTEAFF; cdr3_nt: TGTGCCAGCGACAGTAAGAACACTGAAGCTTTCTTT
j_call: TRBJ1-5; clone_size: -; d_call: -; v_call: TRBV12-5; cdr3_aa: CASGPTPSGRNQPQHF; cdr3_nt: TGTGCTAGTGGTCCCACCCCGAGTGGGCGTAATCAGCCCCAGCATTTT
j_call: TRBJ2-3; clone_size: -; d_call: -; v_call: TRBV5-1; cdr3_aa: CASSLTASTDTQYF; cdr3_nt: TGCGCCAGCAGCTTGACCGCTAGCACAGATACGCAGTATTTT
j_call: TRBJ1-4; clone_size: -; d_call: -; v_call: TRBV5-5; cdr3_aa: CASSLAGGDAEKLFF; cdr3_nt: TGTGCCAGCAGCTTGGCTGGTGGAGACGCTGAAAAACTGTTTTTT
j_call: TRBJ1-1; clone_size: -; d_call: -; v_call: TRBV19; cdr3_aa: CASSLTRRNTEAFF; cdr3_nt: TGTGCCAGTAGTCTCACACGTCGAAACACTGAAGCTTTCTTT
j_call: TRBJ1-1; clone_size: -; d_call: TRBD1; v_call: TRBV5-1; cdr3_aa: CASRSGGWDTEAFF; cdr3_nt: TGCGCCAGCAGATCAGGGGGCTGGGACACTGAAGCTTTCTTT
j_call: TRBJ1-5; clone_size: -; d_call: TRBD1; v_call: TRBV9; cdr3_aa: CASSEGTGDPQHF; cdr3_nt: TGTGCCAGCAGCGAGGGGACAGGGGATCCCCAGCATTTT
j_call: TRBJ1-2; clone_size: once; d_call: -; v_call: TRBV7-2; cdr3_aa: CASRPTGTPNGYTF; cdr3_nt: TGTGCCAGCAGACCTACCGGGACACCAAATGGCTACACCTTC
j_call: TRBJ1-1; clone_size: -; d_call: TRBD1; v_call: TRBV6-5; cdr3_aa: CASTGQVNTEAFF; cdr3_nt: TGTGCCAGCACCGGACAGGTGAACACTGAAGCTTTCTTT
j_call: TRBJ1-3; clone_size: once; d_call: -; v_call: TRBV5-6; cdr3_aa: CASSWGSGVHSGNTIYF; cdr3_nt: TGTGCCAGCAGCTGGGGGAGCGGGGTACACTCTGGAAACACCATATATTTT
j_call: TRBJ1-1; clone_size: -; d_call: -; v_call: TRBV11-3; cdr3_aa: CASSLVTGNTEAFF; cdr3_nt: TGTGCCAGCAGCTTAGTAACAGGGAACACTGAAGCTTTCTTT
j_call: TRBJ1-1; clone_size: -; d_call: TRBD1; v_call: TRBV10-3; cdr3_aa: CAIRTTGGNTEAFF; cdr3_nt: TGTGCCATCAGGACGACAGGGGGCAACACTGAAGCTTTCTTT
j_call: TRBJ1-2; clone_size: -; d_call: -; v_call: TRBV4-2; cdr3_aa: CASSQENFHDGYTF; cdr3_nt: TGTGCCAGCAGCCAAGAAAATTTCCATGATGGCTACACCTTC
j_call: TRBJ1-3; clone_size: -; d_call: -; v_call: TRBV6-1; cdr3_aa: CASSEAGHPRNTIYF; cdr3_nt: TGTGCCAGCAGTGAAGCCGGACACCCTCGAAACACCATATATTTT
j_call: TRBJ1-1; clone_size: -; d_call: -; v_call: TRBV14; cdr3_aa: CASSQSGTEAFF; cdr3_nt: TGTGCCAGCAGCCAATCCGGGACTGAAGCTTTCTTT
j_call: TRBJ2-3; clone_size: -; d_call: -; v_call: TRBV7-3; cdr3_aa: CASSRGHTDTQYF; cdr3_nt: TGTGCCAGCAGCCGGGGCCACACAGATACGCAGTATTTT
j_call: TRBJ1-1; clone_size: -; d_call: -; v_call: TRBV18; cdr3_aa: CASSPPWMNTEAFF; cdr3_nt: TGTGCCAGCTCACCACCGTGGATGAACACTGAAGCTTTCTTT
j_call: TRBJ1-1; clone_size: -; d_call: TRBD1; v_call: TRBV7-6; cdr3_aa: CASSPDRGGTEAFF; cdr3_nt: TGTGCCAGCAGCCCGGACAGGGGAGGTACTGAAGCTTTCTTT
j_call: TRBJ2-7; clone_size: -; d_call: TRBD2; v_call: TRBV28; cdr3_aa: CASRGGLAGALYEQYF; cdr3_nt: TGTGCCAGCAGGGGGGGACTAGCGGGGGCCCTCTACGAGCAGTACTTC
j_call: TRBJ2-5; clone_size: -; d_call: -; v_call: TRBV5-1; cdr3_aa: CASSLPGRNQETQYF; cdr3_nt: TGCGCCAGCAGCTTACCGGGACGGAACCAAGAGACCCAGTACTTC
j_call: TRBJ2-3; clone_size: -; d_call: TRBD2; v_call: TRBV5-6; cdr3_aa: CASSRTSGRAVPQYF; cdr3_nt: TGTGCCAGCAGCAGGACTAGCGGGAGGGCCGTCCCGCAGTATTTT
j_call: TRBJ2-2; clone_size: once; d_call: TRBD2; v_call: TRBV5-1; cdr3_aa: CASSFLAGADTGELFF; cdr3_nt: TGCGCCAGCAGCTTTCTAGCGGGAGCTGACACCGGGGAGCTGTTTTTT
j_call: TRBJ2-1; clone_size: -; d_call: TRBD2; v_call: TRBV4-1; cdr3_aa: CASSQNPSGSYNEQFF; cdr3_nt: TGCGCCAGCAGCCAAAACCCTAGCGGGAGCTACAATGAGCAGTTCTTC
j_call: TRBJ1-6; clone_size: -; d_call: -; v_call: TRBV11-2; cdr3_aa: CASSLGDSYNSPLHF; cdr3_nt: TGTGCCAGCAGCTTAGGGGATTCCTATAATTCACCCCTCCACTTT
j_call: TRBJ1-1; clone_size: -; d_call: -; v_call: TRBV2; cdr3_aa: CASRERTLEAFF; cdr3_nt: TGTGCCAGCAGGGAAAGGACACTCGAAGCTTTCTTT
j_call: TRBJ1-2; clone_size: once; d_call: TRBD1; v_call: TRBV28; cdr3_aa: CASRTFGGPGQTPYGYTF; cdr3_nt: TGTGCCAGCAGAACATTCGGGGGACCGGGACAGACCCCCTATGGCTACACCTTC
j_call: TRBJ1-4; clone_size: once; d_call: -; v_call: TRBV19; cdr3_aa: CASSAQFATNEKLFF; cdr3_nt: TGTGCCAGTAGTGCCCAGTTCGCAACTAATGAAAAACTGTTTTTT
j_call: TRBJ2-7; clone_size: -; d_call: TRBD1; v_call: TRBV20-1; cdr3_aa: CSASRQGLSYEQYF; cdr3_nt: TGCAGTGCTAGTCGACAGGGTCTTTCCTACGAGCAGTACTTC
j_call: TRBJ1-5; clone_size: -; d_call: -; v_call: TRBV5-8; cdr3_aa: CASSKGYGPQHF; cdr3_nt: TGTGCCAGCAGCAAGGGGTATGGGCCCCAGCATTTT
j_call: TRBJ2-1; clone_size: -; d_call: -; v_call: TRBV18; cdr3_aa: CASSPLDSYNEQFF; cdr3_nt: TGTGCCAGCTCACCACTCGACAGTTACAATGAGCAGTTCTTC
j_call: TRBJ2-4; clone_size: -; d_call: TRBD2; v_call: TRBV11-2; cdr3_aa: CASSFRTSGLAKNIQYF; cdr3_nt: TGTGCCAGCAGCTTCCGGACTAGCGGCCTAGCCAAAAACATTCAGTACTTC
j_call: TRBJ2-3; clone_size: -; d_call: TRBD1; v_call: TRBV30; cdr3_aa: CAWSDGDRDADTQYF; cdr3_nt: TGTGCCTGGAGCGATGGGGACAGGGATGCAGATACGCAGTATTTT
j_call: TRBJ1-2; clone_size: -; d_call: TRBD1; v_call: TRBV5-1; cdr3_aa: CASSLELTGIYGYTF; cdr3_nt: TGCGCCAGCAGCTTGGAATTGACAGGGATCTATGGCTACACCTTC
j_call: TRBJ1-1; clone_size: once; d_call: -; v_call: TRBV4-1; cdr3_aa: CASSQGLRAGTEAFF; cdr3_nt: TGCGCCAGCAGCCAGGGGCTCAGGGCCGGAACTGAAGCTTTCTTT
j_call: TRBJ1-2; clone_size: -; d_call: -; v_call: TRBV21-1; cdr3_aa: CASSALQLANYGYTF; cdr3_nt: TGTGCCAGCAGCGCACTCCAACTTGCTAACTATGGCTACACCTTC
j_call: TRBJ2-7; clone_size: -; d_call: TRBD2; v_call: TRBV11-1; cdr3_aa: CASTLAGTYEQYF; cdr3_nt: TGTGCCAGCACCTTAGCGGGGACCTACGAGCAGTACTTC
j_call: TRBJ1-5; clone_size: -; d_call: -; v_call: TRBV6-6; cdr3_aa: CASSYGQNSNQPQHF; cdr3_nt: TGTGCCAGCAGTTATGGGCAGAATAGCAATCAGCCCCAGCATTTT
j_call: TRBJ2-5; clone_size: -; d_call: -; v_call: TRBV7-8; cdr3_aa: CASSLEGMGQETQYF; cdr3_nt: TGTGCCAGCAGCTTAGAGGGTATGGGACAAGAGACCCAGTACTTC
j_call: TRBJ2-1; clone_size: -; d_call: -; v_call: TRBV5-1; cdr3_aa: CASSLAGGFSYNEQFF; cdr3_nt: TGCGCCAGCAGCTTGGCCGGCGGATTCTCCTACAATGAGCAGTTCTTC
j_call: TRBJ1-5; clone_size: -; d_call: -; v_call: TRBV5-1; cdr3_aa: CASSLVGGKASNQPQHF; cdr3_nt: TGCGCCAGCAGCTTGGTTGGCGGGAAGGCTAGCAATCAGCCCCAGCATTTT
j_call: TRBJ1-1; clone_size: few; d_call: -; v_call: TRBV5-4; cdr3_aa: CASSDRNKAFF; cdr3_nt: TGTGCCAGCAGCGACAGGAATAAAGCTTTCTTT
j_call: TRBJ1-2; clone_size: -; d_call: -; v_call: TRBV28; cdr3_aa: CASSLAGYGYTF; cdr3_nt: TGTGCCAGCAGTTTGGCAGGCTATGGCTACACCTTC